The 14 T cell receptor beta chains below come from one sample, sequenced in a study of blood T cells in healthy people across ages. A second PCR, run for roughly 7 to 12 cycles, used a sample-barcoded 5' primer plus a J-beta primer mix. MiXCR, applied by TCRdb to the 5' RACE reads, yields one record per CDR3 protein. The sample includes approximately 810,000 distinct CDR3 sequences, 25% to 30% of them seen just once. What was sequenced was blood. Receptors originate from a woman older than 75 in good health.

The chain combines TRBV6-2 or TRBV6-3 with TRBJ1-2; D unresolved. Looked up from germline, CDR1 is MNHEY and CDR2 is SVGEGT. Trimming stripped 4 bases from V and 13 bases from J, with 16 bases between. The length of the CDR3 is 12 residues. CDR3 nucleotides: TGTGCCAGCAGTTCCTCGGGCCCCCCGGGCACCTTC. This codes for CASSSSGPPGTF.

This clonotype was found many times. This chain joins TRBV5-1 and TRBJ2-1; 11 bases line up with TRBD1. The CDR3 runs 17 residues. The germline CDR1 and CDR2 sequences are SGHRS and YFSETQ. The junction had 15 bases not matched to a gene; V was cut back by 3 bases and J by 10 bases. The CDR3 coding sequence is TGCGCCAGCAGCTCCCAAGGATTGGACAGGGGGCTTTCGGAGCAGTTCTTC. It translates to CASSSQGLDRGLSEQFF.

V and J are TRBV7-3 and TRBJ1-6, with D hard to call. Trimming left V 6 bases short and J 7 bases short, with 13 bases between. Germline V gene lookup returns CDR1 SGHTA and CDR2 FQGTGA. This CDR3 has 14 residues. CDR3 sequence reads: CASRRAPGNSPLHF. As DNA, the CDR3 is TGTGCCAGCAGGCGGGCTCCTGGGAATTCACCCCTCCACTTT.

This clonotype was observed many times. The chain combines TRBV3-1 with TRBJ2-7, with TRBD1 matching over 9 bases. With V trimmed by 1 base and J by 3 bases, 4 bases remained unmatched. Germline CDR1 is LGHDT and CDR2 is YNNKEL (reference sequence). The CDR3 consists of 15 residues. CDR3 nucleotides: TGTGCCAGCAGCCAAGTGGACAGGGGCTTCTACGAGCAGTACTTC. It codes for CASSQVDRGFYEQYF.

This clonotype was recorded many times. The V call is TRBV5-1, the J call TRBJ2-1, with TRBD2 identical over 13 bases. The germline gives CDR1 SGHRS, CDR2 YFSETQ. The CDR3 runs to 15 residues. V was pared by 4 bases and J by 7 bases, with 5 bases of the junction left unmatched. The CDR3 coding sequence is TGCGCCAGCAGCACTAGCGGGGGGGCTGGGAATGAGCAGTTCTTC. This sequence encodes CASSTSGGAGNEQFF.

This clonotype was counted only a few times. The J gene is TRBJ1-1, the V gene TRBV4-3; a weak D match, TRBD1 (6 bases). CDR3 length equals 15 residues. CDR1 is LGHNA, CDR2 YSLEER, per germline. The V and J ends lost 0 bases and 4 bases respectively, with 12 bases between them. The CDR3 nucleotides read TGCGCCAGCAGCCAAGATCGCCCCAGGGGCACTGAAGCTTTCTTT. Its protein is CASSQDRPRGTEAFF.

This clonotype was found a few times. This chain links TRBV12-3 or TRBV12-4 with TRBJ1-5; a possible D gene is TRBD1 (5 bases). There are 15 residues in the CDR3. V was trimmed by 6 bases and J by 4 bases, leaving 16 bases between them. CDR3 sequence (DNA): TGTGCCAGCAGCTCAAGGGGATCTGGGAATCAGCCCCAGCATTTT. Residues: CASSSRGSGNQPQHF.

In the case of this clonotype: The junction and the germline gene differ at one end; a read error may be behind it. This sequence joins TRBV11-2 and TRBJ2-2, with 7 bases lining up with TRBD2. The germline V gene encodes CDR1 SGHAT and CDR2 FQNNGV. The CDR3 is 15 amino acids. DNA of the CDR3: TGTGCCAGCAGCCCACATATAGCGGGCACCCGGGAGCTGTTTTTT. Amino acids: CASSPHIAGTRELFF.

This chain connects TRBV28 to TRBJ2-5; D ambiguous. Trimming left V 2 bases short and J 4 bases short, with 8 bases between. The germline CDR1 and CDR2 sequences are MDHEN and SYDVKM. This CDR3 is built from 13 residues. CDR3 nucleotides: TGTGCCAGCAGTTTACAGGCATCAGAGACCCAGTACTTC. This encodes CASSLQASETQYF.

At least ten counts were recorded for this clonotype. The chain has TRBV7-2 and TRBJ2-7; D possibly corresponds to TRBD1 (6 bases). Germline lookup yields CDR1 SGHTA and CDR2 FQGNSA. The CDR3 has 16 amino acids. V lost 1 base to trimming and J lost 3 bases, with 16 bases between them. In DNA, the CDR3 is TGTGCCAGCAGCTTAGTCGCGGCAGGGGTGGACTACGAGCAGTACTTC. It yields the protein CASSLVAAGVDYEQYF.

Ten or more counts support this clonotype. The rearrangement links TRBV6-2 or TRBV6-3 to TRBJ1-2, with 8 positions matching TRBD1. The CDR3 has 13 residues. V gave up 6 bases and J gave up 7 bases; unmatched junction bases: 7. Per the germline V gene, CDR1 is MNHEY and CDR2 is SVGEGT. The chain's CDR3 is CASRPGQGSGYTF. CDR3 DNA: TGTGCCAGCAGGCCCGGACAGGGAAGTGGCTACACCTTC.

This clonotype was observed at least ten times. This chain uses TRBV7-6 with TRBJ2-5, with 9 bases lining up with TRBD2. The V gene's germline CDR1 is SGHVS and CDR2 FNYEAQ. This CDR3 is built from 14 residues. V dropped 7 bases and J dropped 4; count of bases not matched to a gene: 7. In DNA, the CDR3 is TGTGCCAGCATCGCGGGGGGGCCGGGAGAGACCCAGTACTTC. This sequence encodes CASIAGGPGETQYF.

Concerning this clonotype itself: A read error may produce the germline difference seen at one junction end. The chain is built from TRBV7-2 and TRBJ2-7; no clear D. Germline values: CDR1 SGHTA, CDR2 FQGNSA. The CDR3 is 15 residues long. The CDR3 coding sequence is TGTGCCAGCAGCCTCTTACAGCCAGGTTCCTGCGAGCAGTACTTC. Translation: CASSLLQPGSCEQYF.

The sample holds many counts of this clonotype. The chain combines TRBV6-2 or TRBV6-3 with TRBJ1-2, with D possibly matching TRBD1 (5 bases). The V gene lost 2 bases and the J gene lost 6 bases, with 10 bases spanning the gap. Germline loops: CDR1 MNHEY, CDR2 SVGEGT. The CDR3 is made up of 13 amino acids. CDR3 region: CASSYRAGNGYTF. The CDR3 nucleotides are TGTGCCAGCAGTTACCGTGCAGGGAATGGCTACACCTTC.